The 26 T cell receptor beta chains listed next were all sequenced from one sample in a study of post-analysis software for immune sequencing data. The antigens of these receptors remain unknown. Unique molecular identifiers tagged the TCR beta cDNA libraries. TCRdb analysed the PCR reads with MiXCR anew, one entry per CDR3 protein. In the table there are roughly 870,000 distinct CDR3 sequences, 53% of which are singletons. Study-level findings and limits: Five TRBV segments were significantly more frequent in patients than in controls. TRBV5-6, TRBV5-1 and TRBV20-1 were among these segments.

Material: blood. The receptors were sampled from a girl aged 10-17 years with multiple sclerosis.

The chain is built from TRBV5-1 and TRBJ2-5, with 9 nucleotides matching TRBD2. Unmatched junction bases numbered 17, after V lost 6 bases and J lost 11 bases. Germline-derived CDR1 and CDR2 are SGHRS and YFSETQ. CDR3 length: 15 amino acids. The CDR3 DNA is TGCGCCAGCACCACATCCCCCGGGACTAGCCTTGAGCAGTACTTC. The encoded protein is CASTTSPGTSLEQYF.

V and J are TRBV6-6 and TRBJ1-2, with TRBD1 matching over 10 bases. This CDR3 has 16 amino acids. V shed 4 bases, J shed 3 bases, and the junction held 8 bases outside the gene matches. Per germline, CDR1 MNHNY and CDR2 SVGAGI (reference sequence). DNA of the CDR3: TGTGCCAGCAGTTTGACAGGGGGCGTTAGTGACTATGGCTACACCTTC. Translation: CASSLTGGVSDYGYTF.

This chain links TRBV4-1 with TRBJ1-5, with TRBD1 matching over 11 bases. The tail of the sequence fits TRBJ2-3 better, so the J call may be wrong. CDR3 length equals 16 residues. CDR1 and CDR2 (germline): MGHRA, YSYEKL. The CDR3 loop reads CASSLGTGGSNQPQYF. The DNA of the CDR3 is TGCGCCAGCAGCCTCGGGACAGGGGGGAGCAATCAGCCCCAGTATTTT.

Only a few counts were recorded for this clonotype. This chain joins TRBV11-1 and TRBJ2-5, with D tentatively TRBD1 or TRBD2 (5 bases each). The CDR3 has 15 amino acids. Germline V gene lookup returns CDR1 SGHAT and CDR2 FQDESV (reference sequence). The V end lost 1 base, the J end lost 1 base, and 10 bases lay between the germline ends. The CDR3 region is CASSLGQGVQETQYF. The CDR3 bases are TGTGCCAGCAGCTTAGGCCAGGGAGTCCAAGAGACCCAGTACTTC. Filled out from reference TRBV11-1 and TRBJ2-5, the complete variable domain reads EAEVAQSPRYKITEKSQAVAFWCDPISGHATLYWYRQILGQGPELLVQFQDESVVDDSQLPKDRFSAERLKGVDSTLKIQPAELGDSAMYLCASSLGQGVQETQYFGPGTRLLVL.

This clonotype turned up a few times. The chain joins TRBV7-3 to TRBJ2-4; 11 nucleotides match TRBD2. The J call may be faulty, since TRBJ2-7 better matches the DNA end. The CDR3 is 16 residues long. Germline CDR1 is SGHTA and CDR2 is FQGTGA. CDR3 loop: CASSLTASGRFNEQYF. The CDR3 DNA follows: TGTGCCAGCAGCTTAACGGCTAGCGGGAGGTTCAACGAGCAGTACTTC.

The count of this clonotype is one. CDR3 residues: CSAGPDGYNEQYF. In DNA form, the CDR3 reads TGCAGTGCTGGCCCGGACGGATACAATGAGCAGTACTTC. This chain links TRBV20-1 with TRBJ2-1; D gene uncertain. The J call may be faulty, since TRBJ2-7 better matches the DNA end. Germline values: CDR1 DFQATT, CDR2 SNEGSKA (reference sequence). This CDR3 is built from 13 residues.

V gene TRBV12-3 or TRBV12-4 combines with J gene TRBJ2-7, with TRBD1 matching over 11 bases. The CDR3 covers 16 residues. After removal of 6 bases from V and 3 bases from J, the junction contained 10 bases not matched to a gene. The CDR3: CASSLGQGALGYEQYF. In DNA, the CDR3 is TGTGCCAGCAGCCTCGGACAGGGGGCGCTGGGCTACGAGCAGTACTTC.

Only a few counts were recorded for this clonotype. The rearrangement joins TRBV7-9 to TRBJ2-7; 8 bases match TRBD1. CDR1 SEHNR and CDR2 FQNEAQ come from the germline V gene (reference sequence). Trimming removed 2 bases from V and 4 bases from J; junction bases left unmatched: 7. The CDR3 totals 15 residues. The CDR3 reads CASSLSGQVGYEQYF. CDR3 DNA: TGTGCCAGCAGCTTATCGGGACAGGTAGGGTACGAGCAGTACTTC.

J is TRBJ2-3 and V is TRBV11-2; TRBD1 or TRBD2 may be the D gene (6 bases each). Germline CDR1 SGHAT, CDR2 FQNNGV. The V and J ends lost 5 bases and 2 bases respectively, with 20 bases between them. The CDR3 sequence is 17 residues long. CDR3 in DNA: TGTGCCAGCAGCCACCGGAGGGGGTTGACCTTCACAGATACGCAGTATTTT. This gives the protein CASSHRRGLTFTDTQYF.

The sample holds many counts of this clonotype. This chain uses TRBV7-2 with TRBJ2-3; D possibly corresponds to TRBD1 (6 bases). CDR3 length equals 14 residues. Trimming took 6 bases from V and 0 from J, leaving 10 bases between them. Germline V gene sequence: CDR1 SGHTA, CDR2 FQGNSA. CDR3 region: CASSQGRSTDTQYF. DNA for the CDR3: TGTGCCAGCAGTCAGGGGCGAAGCACAGATACGCAGTATTTT.

V and J are TRBV27 and TRBJ2-5, with a tentative D call TRBD2 (6 bases). The CDR3 has 14 amino acids. Germline CDR1 reads MNHEY; CDR2 reads SMNVEV (reference sequence). V was clipped by 2 bases and J by 5 bases, with 12 bases between them. CDR3 DNA: TGTGCCAGCAGTTTAAGGAGGGAGTCGGAGACCCAGTACTTC. Residues: CASSLRRESETQYF.

The chain recombines TRBV4-2 with TRBJ2-3, with TRBD2 matching 14 bases. This CDR3 spans 19 amino acids. Germline CDR1 and CDR2: LGHNA and YNFKEQ. Losses at the gene ends were 0 bases for V and 1 base for J; bases not matched to a gene: 6. CDR3 sequence (DNA): TGTGCCAGCAGCCAAGATGGACTAGCGGGAGGAGGGGGCACAGATACGCAGTATTTT. It translates to CASSQDGLAGGGGTDTQYF.

V gene TRBV7-2 combines with J gene TRBJ2-5; weak D call: TRBD2 (6 bases). The CDR3 runs to 15 residues. The V gene's germline CDR1 is SGHTA and CDR2 FQGNSA. Deletions cut 5 bases from V and 3 bases from J, with 16 bases between. The CDR3 DNA sequence: TGTGCCAGCAGCCTCTCTAGCGTAGGAAAAGAGACCCAGTACTTC. Its translation: CASSLSSVGKETQYF.

This chain links TRBV4-2 with TRBJ2-5; D call uncertain. The J call may not be correct, given that the DNA end is closer to TRBJ2-7. Per the germline V gene, CDR1 is LGHNA and CDR2 is YNFKEQ. The CDR3 spans 14 residues. The CDR3 sequence: CASSQAGLRDEQYF. The CDR3 DNA follows: TGTGCCAGCAGCCAAGCTGGCCTACGCGACGAGCAGTACTTC.

This clonotype was counted a few times. This sequence joins TRBV5-5 and TRBJ2-3; the match to TRBD2 covers 9 bases. V lost 6 bases to trimming and J lost 6 bases; unmatched junction nucleotides: 11. CDR1 is SGHKS, CDR2 YYEKEE, per germline (reference sequence). The CDR3 extends over 15 amino acids. In DNA form, the CDR3 reads TGTGCCAGCACCATTCTGGCTAGCGGGACCGATACGCAGTATTTT. Protein product: CASTILASGTDTQYF.

This chain joins TRBV5-1 and TRBJ2-1, with TRBD1 matching 7 bases. Germline lookup yields CDR1 SGHRS and CDR2 YFSETQ. V lost 4 bases, J lost 8 bases, and 12 bases stayed unmatched. This CDR3 has 15 residues. DNA for the CDR3: TGCGCCAGCAGCATGATTTACAGGGGTAGCGATGAGCAGTTCTTC. This codes for CASSMIYRGSDEQFF. The full variable domain, with the rest looked up from reference TRBV5-1 and TRBJ2-1, is KAGVTQTPRYLIKTRGQQVTLSCSPISGHRSVSWYQQTPGQGLQFLFEYFSETQRNKGNFPGRFSGRQFSNSRSEMNVSTLELGDSALYLCASSMIYRGSDEQFFGPGTRLTVL.

This rearrangement joins TRBV3-1 to TRBJ1-2; 7 bases match TRBD1. Trimming cost V 4 bases and J 7 bases; bases outside gene matches: 15. CDR3 length: 16 amino acids. The germline V gene has CDR1 LGHDT and CDR2 YNNKEL (reference sequence). In nucleotides, the CDR3 is TGTGCCAGCAGCCTCTCAAAAGGGGGCGGATATGGTGGCTACACCTTC. Its protein product is CASSLSKGGGYGGYTF. The complete variable domain, with remaining parts taken from reference TRBV3-1 and TRBJ1-2, reads DTAVSQTPKYLVTQMGNDKSIKCEQNLGHDTMYWYKQDSKKFLKIMFSYNNKELIINETVPNRFSPKSPDKAHLNLHINSLELGDSAVYFCASSLSKGGGYGGYTFGSGTRLTVV.

The V call is TRBV20-1, the J call TRBJ2-5; D is unresolved. V was trimmed by 2 bases and J by 2 bases, leaving 15 bases between them. The germline gives CDR1 DFQATT, CDR2 SNEGSKA (reference sequence). This CDR3 comprises 15 residues. CDR3 DNA: TGCAGTGCTAGATCCCTACCAGGCAGGCAAGAGACCCAGTACTTC. Protein sequence: CSARSLPGRQETQYF.

The V and J genes are TRBV7-2 and TRBJ1-6; D gene uncertain. V was trimmed by 3 bases and J by 0 bases, leaving 15 bases between them. The germline CDR1 and CDR2 sequences are SGHTA and FQGNSA. The CDR3 totals 18 residues. The CDR3 DNA reads as TGTGCCAGCAGCTTGCAGACGGGTTCGAGCTCCTATAATTCACCCCTCCACTTT. It yields the protein CASSLQTGSSSYNSPLHF.

The chain recombines TRBV7-3 with TRBJ1-1; no clear D. The CDR3 runs to 13 residues. V shed 5 bases and J shed 1 base, with 8 bases lying between them. Germline V gene sequence: CDR1 SGHTA, CDR2 FQGTGA. The CDR3 sequence: CASSITANTEAFF. CDR3 sequence (DNA): TGTGCCAGCAGCATTACAGCGAACACTGAAGCTTTCTTT.

The chain recombines TRBV7-8 with TRBJ2-7; TRBD1 matches at 7 bases. V gave up 4 bases and J gave up 3 bases; unmatched junction bases: 6. There are 14 residues in the CDR3. CDR1 and CDR2 from the germline V gene are SGHVS and FQNEAQ. The CDR3 loop is CASSSGDRVYEQYF. In nucleotides, the CDR3 is TGTGCCAGCAGCTCCGGGGACAGAGTCTACGAGCAGTACTTC.

The chain combines TRBV5-6 with TRBJ2-1; D call uncertain. This CDR3 is built from 13 residues. V was shortened by 5 bases and J by 6 bases, with 12 bases between the two germline ends. Looked up from germline, CDR1 is SGHDT and CDR2 is YYEEEE. This CDR3 is CASRPYGFNEQFF. CDR3 sequence (DNA): TGTGCCAGCAGACCTTACGGTTTCAATGAGCAGTTCTTC. The variable domain in full, completed from reference TRBV5-6 and TRBJ2-1, reads DAGVTQSPTHLIKTRGQQVTLRCSPKSGHDTVSWYQQALGQGPQFIFQYYEEEERQRGNFPDRFSGHQFPNYSSELNVNALLLGDSALYLCASRPYGFNEQFFGPGTRLTVL.

The V and J genes are TRBV29-1 and TRBJ2-4; 11 nucleotides agree with TRBD1. The trim removed 1 base at V and 13 bases at J, leaving 6 bases unmatched. This CDR3 comprises 13 residues. Germline V gene lookup returns CDR1 SQVTM and CDR2 ANQGSEA. CDR3 amino acids: CSVEVDRGRLQYF. For the CDR3, the DNA is TGCAGCGTTGAAGTGGACAGGGGGCGCCTGCAGTACTTC.

J is TRBJ1-1 and V is TRBV3-1, with D hard to call. The CDR3 has 14 amino acids. With 2 bases removed from V and 7 bases from J, the gap between germline ends came to 14 bases. CDR1 and CDR2 (germline): LGHDT, YNNKEL (reference sequence). The CDR3: CASSQLTVYGEAFF. The DNA for the CDR3 is TGTGCCAGCAGCCAACTCACGGTGTACGGTGAAGCTTTCTTT.

This clonotype was observed a few times. This chain links TRBV6-5 with TRBJ2-1, with 9 bases identical to TRBD1. Germline loops: CDR1 MNHEY, CDR2 SVGAGI. This CDR3 is 14 amino acids long. V shed 8 bases and J 10 bases; nucleotides not matched to a gene: 12. The CDR3 DNA sequence: TGTGCCAGCCAGAGGGGGACAGGGTCACGGGAGCAGTTCTTC. Translated, it gives CASQRGTGSREQFF.

V is TRBV5-1 and J is TRBJ2-1; 11 bases are a match to TRBD2. The germline CDR1 and CDR2 sequences are SGHRS and YFSETQ. There are 19 residues in the CDR3. With V trimmed by 1 base and J by 0 bases, 9 bases remained unmatched. CDR3 protein: CASSLRGTSGTISYNEQFF. CDR3 DNA sequence: TGCGCCAGCAGCTTGCGTGGGACTAGCGGAACCATCTCCTACAATGAGCAGTTCTTC.